The 4 T cell receptor beta chains given below trace back to one sample, sequenced in a study of blood T cell repertoires in COVID-19. Only in-frame clones appear in the TCRdb table, and some are missing; sequencing was by immunoSEQ multiplex PCR. The repertoire includes about 87,000 clones, roughly four fifths of them detected once, and less than 2.5% sits in the top ten. Sample: peripheral blood. The origin of the receptors is a woman between 65 and 79 years old with acute or convalescent COVID-19.

V usage is TRBV5-1 and J usage is TRBJ2-6, with D possibly TRBD1 on 5 matching bases. The CDR3 consists of 16 residues. Trimming shortened V by 5 bases and J by 0 bases, and 12 bases separated the two germline ends. CDR1 is SGHRS, CDR2 YFSETQ, per germline. CDR3 residues: CASSRADSSGANVLTF. CDR3 DNA sequence: TGCGCCAGCAGTCGGGCAGACAGCTCTGGGGCCAACGTCCTGACTTTC.

The J gene is TRBJ2-7, the V gene TRBV5-1; TRBD2 matches 13 bases. Germline-derived CDR1 and CDR2 are SGHRS and YFSETQ. The CDR3 is 15 residues long. V was pared by 2 bases and J by 6 bases, with 5 bases of the junction left unmatched. The CDR3 region is CASSFTSGGAIEQYF. The CDR3, as DNA: TGCGCCAGCAGCTTCACTAGCGGGGGGGCGATCGAGCAGTACTTC.

This chain links TRBV6-1 with TRBJ2-7, with D tentatively TRBD1 (5 bases). Trimming cost V 1 base and J 3 bases, with 13 bases left between them. This CDR3 is 15 amino acids long. Germline CDR1 is MNHNS and CDR2 is SASEGT. DNA for the CDR3: TGTGCCAGCAGTGAAGGGGGCAGCCACTACTACGAGCAGTACTTC. Translated, it gives CASSEGGSHYYEQYF.

The V call is TRBV19, the J call TRBJ1-5, with 8 bases lining up with TRBD1. The trim removed 0 bases at V and 7 bases at J, leaving 8 bases unmatched. There are 16 residues in the CDR3. CDR1 is LNHDA, CDR2 SQIVND, per germline (reference sequence). As DNA, the CDR3 is TGTGCCAGTAGTATAGAGGCGACAGGGGCCGACCAGCCCCAGCATTTT. It specifies CASSIEATGADQPQHF.